This TCR beta chain stems from a study of read filtering for tumor transcriptome and immune sequencing. In the study overall: 8 patients were R-ISS I, 16 were R-ISS II, six or seven were R-ISS III.

Study-wide results and caveats: Sorted CD138-negative bone marrow cells were not purified T cells. In IR-seq, single-read clonotypes were 65% to 90% of clonotypes but about 3.5% of reads.

Bone marrow was sampled from every patient at the time of active disease. The library was built from around 380 ng RNA with molecular barcoded adaptors for alpha/delta and beta/gamma chains. TCRdb called the reads again in MiXCR, with one record for every CDR3 protein. The table has around 33,000 distinct CDR3 sequences, approximately 17% seen once; the top ten hold 16%. Germline V gene sequence: CDR1 DFQATT, CDR2 SNEGSKA (reference sequence). J gave up 10 bases and V 0 bases, and 4 bases lay outside the gene matches. This CDR3 spans 12 amino acids. This clonotype ranks as medium-sized. Its antigen is not identified.

The sample consisted of a population of CD138-negative cells sorted from bone marrow. The gene calls are TRBV20-1 and TRBJ2-3; 7 nucleotides match TRBD2. The receptor comes from a donor at least 40 years old with multiple myeloma. CDR3 coding DNA: TGCAGTGCTAGAGACGGCGGGAGATCGCAGTATTTT. Translating it yields CSARDGGRSQYF.